This TCR beta chain was profiled in a study of cytomegalovirus exposure and HLA in healthy donors. The CDR3 is made up of 15 amino acids. V shed 7 bases and J shed 10 bases, with 22 bases lying between them. Looked up from germline, CDR1 is MDHEN and CDR2 is SYDVKM. This PCR relied on a set of 60 Vbeta primers and 13 Jbeta primers. Generated by immunoSEQ multiplex PCR, the TCRdb table keeps only in-frame clones and is missing some. This sample has some 130,000 clones, with 65% to 80% found just once. This receptor was obtained from a man between 25 and 39 years old in good health and CMV-seronegative. The sequencing sample was made of PBMCs. The chain is built from TRBV28 and TRBJ1-4, with D tentatively TRBD1 (6 bases). The CDR3 DNA follows: TGTGCCAGCATTCCAGGGACATGGAATGTGGGAAAACTGTTTTTT. The encoded protein is CASIPGTWNVGKLFF.